Sequencing of this TCR beta chain was carried out in a study of T cell repertoires in cytomegalovirus infection. TCRdb fed the reads into MiXCR, producing one record per CDR3 protein. The table has around 70,000 distinct CDR3 sequences, less than 30% seen once. The V end was cut by 1 base, the J end by 6 bases, with 13 bases between. The germline V gene encodes CDR1 SEHNR and CDR2 FQNEAQ (reference sequence). CDR3 length equals 15 residues. With respect to this clonotype: The antigen remains undetermined.

The source of this sequence is a human donor in good health (CMV status not recorded). Some clones in this sample may be carry-over from other donors' samples. This sample comprised CD8+ T cells from cultured PBMCs, obtained from culture after CMV antigen stimulation. The chain has TRBV7-9 and TRBJ2-1; D unresolved. CDR3 sequence: CASSLGPPPANEQFF. As DNA, the CDR3 is TGTGCCAGCAGCTTAGGTCCACCCCCGGCCAATGAGCAGTTCTTC.